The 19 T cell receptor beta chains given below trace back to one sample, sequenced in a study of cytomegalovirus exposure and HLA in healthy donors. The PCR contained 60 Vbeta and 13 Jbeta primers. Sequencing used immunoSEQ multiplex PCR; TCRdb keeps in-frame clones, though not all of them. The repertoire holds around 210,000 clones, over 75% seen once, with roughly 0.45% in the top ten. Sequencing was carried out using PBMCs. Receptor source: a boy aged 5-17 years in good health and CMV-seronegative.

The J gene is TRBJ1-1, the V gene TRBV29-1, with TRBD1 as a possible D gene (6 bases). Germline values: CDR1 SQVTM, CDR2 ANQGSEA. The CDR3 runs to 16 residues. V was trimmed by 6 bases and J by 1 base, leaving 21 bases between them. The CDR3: CSVRFPLRQANTEAFF. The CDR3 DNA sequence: TGCAGCGTCCGATTCCCCTTACGACAGGCGAACACTGAAGCTTTCTTT. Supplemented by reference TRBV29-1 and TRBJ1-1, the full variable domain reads SAVISQKPSRDICQRGTSLTIQCQVDSQVTMMFWYRQQPGQSLTLIATANQGSEATYESGFVIDKFPISRPNLTFSTLTVSNMSPEDSSIYLCSVRFPLRQANTEAFFGQGTRLTVV.

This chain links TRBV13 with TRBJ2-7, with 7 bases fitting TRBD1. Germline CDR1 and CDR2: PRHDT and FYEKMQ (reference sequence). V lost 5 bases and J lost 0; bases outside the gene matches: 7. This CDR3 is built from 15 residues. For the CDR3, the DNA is TGTGCCAGCAGCGCCACCCGACAGGGCTCCTACGAGCAGTACTTC. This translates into CASSATRQGSYEQYF.

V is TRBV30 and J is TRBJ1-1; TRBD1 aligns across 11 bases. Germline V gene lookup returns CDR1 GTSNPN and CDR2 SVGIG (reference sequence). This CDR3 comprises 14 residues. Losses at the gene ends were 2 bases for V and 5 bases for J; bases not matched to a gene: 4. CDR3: CAWSLGQGETEAFF. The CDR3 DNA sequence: TGTGCCTGGAGTTTGGGACAGGGGGAAACTGAAGCTTTCTTT.

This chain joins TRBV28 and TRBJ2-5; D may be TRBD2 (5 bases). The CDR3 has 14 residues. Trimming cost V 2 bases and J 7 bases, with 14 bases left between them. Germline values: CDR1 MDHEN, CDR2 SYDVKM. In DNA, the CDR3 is TGTGCCAGCAGTTTAATTGGACTGGATGGGACCCAGTACTTC. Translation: CASSLIGLDGTQYF.

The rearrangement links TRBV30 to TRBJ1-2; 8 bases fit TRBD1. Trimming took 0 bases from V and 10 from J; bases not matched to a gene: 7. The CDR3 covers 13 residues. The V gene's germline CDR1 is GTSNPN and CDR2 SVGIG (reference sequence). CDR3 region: CAWSVGRGRYYTF. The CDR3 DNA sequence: TGTGCCTGGAGTGTGGGCAGGGGGCGATACTACACCTTC. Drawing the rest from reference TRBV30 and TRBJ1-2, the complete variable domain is SQTIHQWPATLVQPVGSPLSLECTVEGTSNPNLYWYRQAAGRGLQLLFYSVGIGQISSEVPQNLSASRPQDRQFILSSKKLLLSDSGFYLCAWSVGRGRYYTFGSGTRLTVV.

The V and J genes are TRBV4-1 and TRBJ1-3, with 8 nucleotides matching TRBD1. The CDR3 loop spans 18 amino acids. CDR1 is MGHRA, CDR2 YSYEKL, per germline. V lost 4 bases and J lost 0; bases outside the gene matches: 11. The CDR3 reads CASSRGRDRRTSGNTIYF. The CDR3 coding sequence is TGCGCCAGCAGCCGTGGCAGGGACAGGAGGACCTCTGGAAACACCATATATTTT.

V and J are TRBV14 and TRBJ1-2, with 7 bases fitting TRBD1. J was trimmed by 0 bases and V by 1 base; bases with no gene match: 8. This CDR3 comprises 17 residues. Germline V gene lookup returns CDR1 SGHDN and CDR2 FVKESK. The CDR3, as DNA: TGTGCCAGCAGCCAAGCAAGGGTCGGGACAGCTAACTATGGCTACACCTTC. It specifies CASSQARVGTANYGYTF.

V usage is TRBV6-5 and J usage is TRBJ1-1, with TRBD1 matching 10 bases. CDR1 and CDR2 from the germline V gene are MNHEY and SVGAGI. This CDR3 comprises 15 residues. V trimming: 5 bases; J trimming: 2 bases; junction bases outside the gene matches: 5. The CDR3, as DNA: TGTGCCAGCAGTGCTCGGGACAGGGGAAACACTGAAGCTTTCTTT. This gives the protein CASSARDRGNTEAFF.

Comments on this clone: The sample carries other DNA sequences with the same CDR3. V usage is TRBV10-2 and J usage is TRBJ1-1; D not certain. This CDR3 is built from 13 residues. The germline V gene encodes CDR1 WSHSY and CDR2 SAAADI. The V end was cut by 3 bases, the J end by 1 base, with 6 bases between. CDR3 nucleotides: TGCGCCAGCAGTGACCCCGGGAACACTGAAGCTTTCTTT. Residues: CASSDPGNTEAFF.

CDR3 in amino acids: CASKLDRVTEAFF. The CDR3 DNA is TGCGCCAGCAAGCTAGACAGGGTTACTGAAGCTTTCTTT. The V gene is TRBV5-1, the J gene TRBJ1-1; 7 nucleotides agree with TRBD1. The CDR3 length is 13 residues. Germline trimming cut 6 bases from V and 5 bases from J; bases unmatched to any gene: 7. Germline CDR1 and CDR2: SGHRS and YFSETQ.

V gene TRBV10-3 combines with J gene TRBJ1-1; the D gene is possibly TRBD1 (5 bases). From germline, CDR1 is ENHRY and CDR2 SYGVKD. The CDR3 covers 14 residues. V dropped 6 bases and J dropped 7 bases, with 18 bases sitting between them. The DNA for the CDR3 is TGTGCCATCAGCCCCCCGGGTAAGGGGCGTGAAGCTTTCTTT. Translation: CAISPPGKGREAFF.

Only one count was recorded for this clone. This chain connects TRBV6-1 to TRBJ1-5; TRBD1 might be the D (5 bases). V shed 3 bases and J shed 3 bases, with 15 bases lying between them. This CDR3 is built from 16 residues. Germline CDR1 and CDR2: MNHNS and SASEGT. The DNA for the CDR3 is TGTGCCAGCAGTGATTCCAATAGGGGTTACAATCAGCCCCAGCATTTT. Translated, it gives CASSDSNRGYNQPQHF.

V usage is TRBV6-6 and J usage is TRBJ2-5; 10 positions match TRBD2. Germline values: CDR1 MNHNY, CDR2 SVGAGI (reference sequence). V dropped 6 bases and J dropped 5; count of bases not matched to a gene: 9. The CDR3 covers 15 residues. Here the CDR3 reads CASRRTLAGEETQYF. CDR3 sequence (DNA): TGTGCCAGCAGGCGAACTCTAGCGGGAGAGGAGACCCAGTACTTC.

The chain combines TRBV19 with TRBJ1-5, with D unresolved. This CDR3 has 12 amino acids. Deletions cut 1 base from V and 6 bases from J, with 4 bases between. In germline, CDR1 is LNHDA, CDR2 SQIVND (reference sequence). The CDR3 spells CASSIAGQPQHF. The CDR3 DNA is TGTGCCAGTAGTATAGCCGGTCAGCCCCAGCATTTT.

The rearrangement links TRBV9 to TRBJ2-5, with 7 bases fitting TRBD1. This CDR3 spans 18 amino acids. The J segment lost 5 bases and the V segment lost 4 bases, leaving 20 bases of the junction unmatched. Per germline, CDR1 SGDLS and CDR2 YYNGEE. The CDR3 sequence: CASSLRGRRGQEGETQYF. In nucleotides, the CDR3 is TGTGCCAGCAGCCTACGAGGTAGAAGGGGGCAAGAAGGGGAGACCCAGTACTTC.

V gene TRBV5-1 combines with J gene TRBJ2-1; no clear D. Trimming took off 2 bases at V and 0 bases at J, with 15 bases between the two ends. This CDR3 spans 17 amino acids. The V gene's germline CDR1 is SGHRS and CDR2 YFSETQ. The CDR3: CASSFIVVLSSYNEQFF. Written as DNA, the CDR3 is TGCGCCAGCAGCTTCATCGTGGTCCTGAGCTCCTACAATGAGCAGTTCTTC. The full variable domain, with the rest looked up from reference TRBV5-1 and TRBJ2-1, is KAGVTQTPRYLIKTRGQQVTLSCSPISGHRSVSWYQQTPGQGLQFLFEYFSETQRNKGNFPGRFSGRQFSNSRSEMNVSTLELGDSALYLCASSFIVVLSSYNEQFFGPGTRLTVL.

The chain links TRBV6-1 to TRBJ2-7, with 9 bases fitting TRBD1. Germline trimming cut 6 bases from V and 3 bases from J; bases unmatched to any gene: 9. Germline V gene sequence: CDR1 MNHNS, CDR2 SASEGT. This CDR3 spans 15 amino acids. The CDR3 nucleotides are TGTGCCAGCAGCGAGACCGGGACAGGGAGCTACGAGCAGTACTTC. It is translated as CASSETGTGSYEQYF.

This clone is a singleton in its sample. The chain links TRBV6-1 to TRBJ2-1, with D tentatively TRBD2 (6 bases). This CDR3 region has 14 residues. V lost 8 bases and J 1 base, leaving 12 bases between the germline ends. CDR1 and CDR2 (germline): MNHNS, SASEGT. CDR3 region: CASLVRGSYNEQFF. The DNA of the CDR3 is TGTGCCAGCCTAGTTCGGGGGTCCTACAATGAGCAGTTCTTC.

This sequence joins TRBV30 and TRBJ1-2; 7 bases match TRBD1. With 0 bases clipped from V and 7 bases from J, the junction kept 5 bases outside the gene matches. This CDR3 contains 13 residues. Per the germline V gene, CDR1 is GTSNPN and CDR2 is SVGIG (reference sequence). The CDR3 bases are TGTGCCTGGAGTGTACTGAACAGGGGTGGCTACACCTTC. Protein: CAWSVLNRGGYTF.